There are many counts of the clone carrying this T cell receptor beta chain. Amplified TCR beta CDR3 regions came from RNA transcripts. Carried out on the TCR CDR3, a first-round RT-PCR used the HTBI primer set. TCRdb called the multiplex PCR reads again in MiXCR, with one record for every CDR3 protein. The sample yields around 600,000 distinct CDR3 sequences, about 16% seen once. CDR1 SEHNR and CDR2 FQNEAQ come from the germline V gene (reference sequence). V was cut by 5 bases and J by 3 bases, with 8 bases left in between. The CDR3 covers 12 residues. These data are taken from a study of T cells in Graves' hyperthyroidism and ophthalmopathy.

The genes are TRBV7-9 and TRBJ2-7; D is ambiguous. The source material was blood. This receptor was identified in a woman in her thirties or forties with Graves' ophthalmopathy. CDR3 sequence reads: CASSESYYEQYF. Written as DNA, the CDR3 is TGTGCCAGCAGCGAAAGCTACTACGAGCAGTACTTC. The whole variable domain, remainder taken from reference TRBV7-9 and TRBJ2-7, is DTGVSQNPRHKITKRGQNVTFRCDPISEHNRLYWYRQTLGQGPEFLTYFQNEAQLEKSRLLSDRFSAERPKGSFSTLEIQRTEQGDSAMYLCASSESYYEQYFGPGTRLTVT.